This TCR beta chain originates from a study of T cell repertoires in cytomegalovirus infection. Study information: Matching HLA type, along with CMV infection, was indicated by public TCR beta signatures.

The V segment lost 4 bases and the J segment 1 base; nucleotides outside the gene matches: 10. The CDR3 sequence is 17 residues long. The germline CDR1 and CDR2 sequences are LNHDA and SQIVND (reference sequence). One entry per CDR3 protein, called by TCRdb with MiXCR from the reads. The sample has some 400,000 distinct CDR3 sequences; approximately 31% are singletons. This sequence joins TRBV19 and TRBJ1-5; 7 positions agree with TRBD1. The specimen sequenced was PBMCs. The clonotype was recovered from a human donor in good health (CMV status not recorded). Some clones in this sample may be carry-over from other donors' samples. CDR3 nucleotide sequence: TGTGCCAGTAGTACAAATGACAGGGCCTCAAGCAATCAGCCCCAGCATTTT. This sequence encodes CASSTNDRASSNQPQHF. The full variable domain, with the rest looked up from reference TRBV19 and TRBJ1-5, is DGGITQSPKYLFRKEGQNVTLSCEQNLNHDAMYWYRQDPGQGLRLIYYSQIVNDFQKGDIAEGYSVSREKKESFPLTVTSAQKNPTAFYLCASSTNDRASSNQPQHFGDGTRLSIL.